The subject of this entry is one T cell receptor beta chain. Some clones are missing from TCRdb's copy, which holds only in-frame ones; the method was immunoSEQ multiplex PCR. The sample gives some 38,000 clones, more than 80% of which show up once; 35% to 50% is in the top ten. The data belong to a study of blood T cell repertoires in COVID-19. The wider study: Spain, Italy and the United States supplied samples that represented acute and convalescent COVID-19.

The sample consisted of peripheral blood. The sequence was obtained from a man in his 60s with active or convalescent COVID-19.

CDR3: CASSRGQGVNGYTF. The CDR3 DNA is TGTGCCAGCAGCAGGGGACAGGGGGTAAATGGCTACACCTTC. The chain is built from TRBV5-5 and TRBJ1-2; TRBD1 matches at 11 bases. The CDR3 sequence is 14 residues long. The germline V gene has CDR1 SGHKS and CDR2 YYEKEE (reference sequence). Trimming cost V 4 bases and J 6 bases; bases outside gene matches: 5.